Listed below are T cell receptor beta chains from one sample, sequenced in a study of vaccination effects on CD4 cells after COVID-19. The antigens of these receptors remain unknown. TCRdb's copy holds only in-frame clones and misses some; the assay was immunoSEQ multiplex PCR. The data show about 50,000 clones, 65% to 80% seen once. The sample consisted of CD4+ T cells from PBMCs cultured without peptide, taken before COVID-19 vaccination. The receptors here all came from a human donor who received a COVID-19 vaccine. CDR3s include the opening cysteine and the closing phenylalanine or tryptophan. A D gene is named only where the DNA matches it firmly. Size values are once, few and many counts, or a class for expanded clones, and some rows have none.

CDR3 DNA | CDR3 protein | clone size | J gene | V gene | D gene
TGTGCCAGCAGTTACTCGCAGGGGCGCAACTATGGCTACACCTTC | CASSYSQGRNYGYTF | . | TRBJ1-2 | TRBV6-6 | .
TGCGCCAGCAGCCGAGGGACAGCCCAAGAGACCCAGTACTTC | CASSRGTAQETQYF | . | TRBJ2-5 | TRBV5-1 | TRBD1
TGTGCCATCAGTGTGGGGGGCTATGGCTACACCTTC | CAISVGGYGYTF | once | TRBJ1-2 | TRBV10-3 | .
TGCGCCAGCATGACAGGGTACAATGAGCAGTTCTTC | CASMTGYNEQFF | . | TRBJ2-1 | TRBV5-1 | TRBD1
TGTGCCAGTAGCAGGACGGATACGCAGTATTTT | CASSRTDTQYF | . | TRBJ2-3 | TRBV19 | .
TGTGCCAGCAGCGCGGGACTGGCGAACACCGGGGAGCTGTTTTTT | CASSAGLANTGELFF | . | TRBJ2-2 | TRBV11-2 | .
TGCGCCAGCAGATTAGGTGGGGGGGTACAAGAGACCCAGTACTTC | CASRLGGGVQETQYF | once | TRBJ2-5 | TRBV5-1 | TRBD2
TGTGCCAGCAGCTTAGGGGGGGGTGCTACGCAGTATTTT | CASSLGGGATQYF | . | TRBJ2-3 | TRBV5-6 | .
TGTGCCAGCAGCCAAGATTCAGGGAAGATGTATGAGCAGTTCTTC | CASSQDSGKMYEQFF | . | TRBJ2-1 | TRBV7-3 | .
TGTGCCAGCAGTCTAGTTGGGGAAAAACTGTTTTTT | CASSLVGEKLFF | . | TRBJ1-4 | TRBV12-3/TRBV12-4 | .
TGTGCCAGCAGCCTCCGACAGGACGGGAATGAAAAACTGTTTTTT | CASSLRQDGNEKLFF | . | TRBJ1-4 | TRBV9 | .
TGTGCCAGCTCACCACAACCCGGGACAGGGGGTAGAAATGAGCAGTTCTTC | CASSPQPGTGGRNEQFF | . | TRBJ2-1 | TRBV18 | TRBD1